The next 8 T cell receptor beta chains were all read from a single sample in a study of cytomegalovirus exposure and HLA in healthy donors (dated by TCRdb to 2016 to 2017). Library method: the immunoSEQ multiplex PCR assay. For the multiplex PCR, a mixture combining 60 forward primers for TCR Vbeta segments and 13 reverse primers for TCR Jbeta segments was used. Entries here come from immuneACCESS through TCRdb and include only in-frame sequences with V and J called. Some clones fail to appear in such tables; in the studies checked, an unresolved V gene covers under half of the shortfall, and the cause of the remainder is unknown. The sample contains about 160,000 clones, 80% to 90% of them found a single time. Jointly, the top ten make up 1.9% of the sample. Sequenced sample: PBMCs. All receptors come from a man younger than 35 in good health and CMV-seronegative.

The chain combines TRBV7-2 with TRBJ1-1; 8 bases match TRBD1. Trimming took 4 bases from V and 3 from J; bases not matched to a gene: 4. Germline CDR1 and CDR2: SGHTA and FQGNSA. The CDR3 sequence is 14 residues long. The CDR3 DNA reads TGTGCCAGCAGCTCCGCGACAGGGGACACTGAAGCTTTCTTT. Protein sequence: CASSSATGDTEAFF.

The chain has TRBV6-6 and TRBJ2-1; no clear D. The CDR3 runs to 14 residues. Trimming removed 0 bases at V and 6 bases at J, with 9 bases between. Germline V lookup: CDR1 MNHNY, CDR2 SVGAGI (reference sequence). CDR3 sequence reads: CASSYSLGGNEQFF. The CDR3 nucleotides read TGTGCCAGCAGTTACTCGCTAGGTGGCAATGAGCAGTTCTTC.

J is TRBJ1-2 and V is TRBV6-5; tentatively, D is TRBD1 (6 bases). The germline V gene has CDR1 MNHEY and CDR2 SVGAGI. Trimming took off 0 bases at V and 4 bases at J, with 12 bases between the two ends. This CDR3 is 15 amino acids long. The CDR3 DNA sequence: TGTGCCAGCAGTTACTCGGGGGCGCTGGTCTATGGCTACACCTTC. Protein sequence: CASSYSGALVYGYTF.

CDR3 loop: CASSDLTGTGNYEQYF. CDR3 sequence (DNA): TGTGCCAGCAGTGACCTAACCGGGACAGGGAACTACGAGCAGTACTTC. V gene TRBV2 combines with J gene TRBJ2-7; 9 bases line up with TRBD1. The CDR3 extends over 16 amino acids. Germline CDR1 and CDR2: SNHLY and FYNNEI. After removal of 3 bases from V and 3 bases from J, the junction contained 9 bases not matched to a gene.

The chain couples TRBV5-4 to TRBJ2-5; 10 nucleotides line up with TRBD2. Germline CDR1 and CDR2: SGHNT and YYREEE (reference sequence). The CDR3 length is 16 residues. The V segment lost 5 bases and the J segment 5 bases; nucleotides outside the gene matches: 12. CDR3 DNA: TGTGCCAGCAGAGACGGACTAGCGGTCGTGATGGAGACCCAGTACTTC. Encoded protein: CASRDGLAVVMETQYF.

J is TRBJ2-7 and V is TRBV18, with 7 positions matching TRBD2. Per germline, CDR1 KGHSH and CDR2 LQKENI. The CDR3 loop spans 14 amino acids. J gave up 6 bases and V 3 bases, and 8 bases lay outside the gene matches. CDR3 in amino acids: CASSPPAGVGEQYF. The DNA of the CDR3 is TGTGCCAGCTCACCCCCGGCGGGAGTAGGCGAGCAGTACTTC.

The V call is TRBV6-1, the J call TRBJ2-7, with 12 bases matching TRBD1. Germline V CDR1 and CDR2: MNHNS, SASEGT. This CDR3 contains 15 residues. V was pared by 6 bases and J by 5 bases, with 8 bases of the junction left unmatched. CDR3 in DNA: TGTGCCAGCAGGGACCGGGGACAGGGGGCGGACGAGCAGTACTTC. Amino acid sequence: CASRDRGQGADEQYF.

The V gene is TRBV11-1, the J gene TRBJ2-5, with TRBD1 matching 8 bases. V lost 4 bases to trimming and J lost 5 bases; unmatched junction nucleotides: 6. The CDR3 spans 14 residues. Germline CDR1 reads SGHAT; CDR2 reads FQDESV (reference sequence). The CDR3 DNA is TGTGCCAGCAGCTCGACAGGGGCCGGGGAGACCCAGTACTTC. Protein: CASSSTGAGETQYF.